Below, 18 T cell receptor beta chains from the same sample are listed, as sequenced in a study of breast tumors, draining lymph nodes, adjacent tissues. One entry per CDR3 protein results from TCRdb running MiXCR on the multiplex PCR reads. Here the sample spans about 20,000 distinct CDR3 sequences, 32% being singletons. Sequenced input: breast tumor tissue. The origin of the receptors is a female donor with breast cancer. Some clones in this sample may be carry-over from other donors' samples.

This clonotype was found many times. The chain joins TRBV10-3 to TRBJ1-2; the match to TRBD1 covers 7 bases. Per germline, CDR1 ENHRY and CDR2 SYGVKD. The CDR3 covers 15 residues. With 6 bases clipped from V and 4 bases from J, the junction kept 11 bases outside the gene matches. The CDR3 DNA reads TGTGCCATCAGGGTTTTTACCGGGACAGCCTATGGCTACACCTTC. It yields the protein CAIRVFTGTAYGYTF.

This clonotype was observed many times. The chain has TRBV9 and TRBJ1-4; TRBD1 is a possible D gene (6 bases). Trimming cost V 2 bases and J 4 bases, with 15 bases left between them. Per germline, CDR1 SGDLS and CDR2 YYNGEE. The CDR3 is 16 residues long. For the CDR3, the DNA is TGTGCCAGCAGCGTGGAGGGGGGTGGGGGTAATGAAAAACTGTTTTTT. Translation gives CASSVEGGGGNEKLFF.

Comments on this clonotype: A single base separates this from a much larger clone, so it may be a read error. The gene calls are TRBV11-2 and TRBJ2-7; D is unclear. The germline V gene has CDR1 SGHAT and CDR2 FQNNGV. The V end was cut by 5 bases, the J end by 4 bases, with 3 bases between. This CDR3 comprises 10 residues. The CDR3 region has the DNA TGTGCCAGCAGCGTGTACGAGCAGTACTTC. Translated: CASSVYEQYF.

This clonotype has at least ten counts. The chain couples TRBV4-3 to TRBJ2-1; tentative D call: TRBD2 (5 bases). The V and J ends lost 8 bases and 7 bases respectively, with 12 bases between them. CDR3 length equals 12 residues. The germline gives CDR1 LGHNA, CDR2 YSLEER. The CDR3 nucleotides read TGCGCCAGCCTCCGGACTCGGAATGAGCAGTTCTTC. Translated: CASLRTRNEQFF.

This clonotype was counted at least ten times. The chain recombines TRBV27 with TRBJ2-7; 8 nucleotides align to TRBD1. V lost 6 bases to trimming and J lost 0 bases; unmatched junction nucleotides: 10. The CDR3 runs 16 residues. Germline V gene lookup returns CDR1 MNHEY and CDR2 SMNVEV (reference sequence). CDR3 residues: CASSRNGQGLSYEQYF. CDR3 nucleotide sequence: TGTGCCAGCAGCCGTAATGGACAGGGCCTCTCCTACGAGCAGTACTTC.

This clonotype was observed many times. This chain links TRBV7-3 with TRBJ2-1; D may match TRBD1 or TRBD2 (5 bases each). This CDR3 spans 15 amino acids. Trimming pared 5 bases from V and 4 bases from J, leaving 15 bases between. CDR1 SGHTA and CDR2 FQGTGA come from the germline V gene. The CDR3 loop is CASSRGFRRYNEQFF. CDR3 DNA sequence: TGTGCCAGCAGCCGGGGCTTTCGAAGATACAATGAGCAGTTCTTC.

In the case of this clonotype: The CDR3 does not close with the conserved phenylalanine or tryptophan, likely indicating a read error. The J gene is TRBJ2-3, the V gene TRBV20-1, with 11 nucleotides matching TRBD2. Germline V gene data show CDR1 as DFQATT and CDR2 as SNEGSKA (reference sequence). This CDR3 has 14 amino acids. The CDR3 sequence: CGAPGTSGTDTQYL. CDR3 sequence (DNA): TGCGGTGCCCCCGGGACTAGCGGTACAGATACGCAGTATCTT.

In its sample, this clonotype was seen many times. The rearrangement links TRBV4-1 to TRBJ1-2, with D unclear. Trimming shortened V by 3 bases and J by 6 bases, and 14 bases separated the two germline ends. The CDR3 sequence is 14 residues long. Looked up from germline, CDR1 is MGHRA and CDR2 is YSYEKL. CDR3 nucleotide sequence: TGCGCCAGCAGCCACACCGACGCTCAGGATGGCTACACCTTC. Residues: CASSHTDAQDGYTF.

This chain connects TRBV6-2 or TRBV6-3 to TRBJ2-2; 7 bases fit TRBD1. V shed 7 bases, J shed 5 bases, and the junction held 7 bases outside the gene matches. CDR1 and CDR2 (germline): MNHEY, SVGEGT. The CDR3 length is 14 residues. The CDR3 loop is CASTTGLETGELFF. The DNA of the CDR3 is TGTGCCAGCACGACAGGGCTGGAGACCGGGGAGCTGTTTTTT.

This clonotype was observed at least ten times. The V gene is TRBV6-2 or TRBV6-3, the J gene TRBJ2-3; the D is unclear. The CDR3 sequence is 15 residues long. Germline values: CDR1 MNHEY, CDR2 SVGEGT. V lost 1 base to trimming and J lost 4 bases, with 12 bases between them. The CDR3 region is CASSYFRQVADTQYF. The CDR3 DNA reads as TGTGCCAGCAGTTACTTCCGCCAGGTCGCAGATACGCAGTATTTT.

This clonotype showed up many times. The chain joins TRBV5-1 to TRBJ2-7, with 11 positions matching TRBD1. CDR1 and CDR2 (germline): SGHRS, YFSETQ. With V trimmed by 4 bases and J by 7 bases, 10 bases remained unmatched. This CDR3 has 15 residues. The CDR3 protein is CASSIYGQGAEEQYF. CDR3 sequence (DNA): TGCGCCAGCAGCATATATGGACAGGGGGCTGAAGAGCAGTACTTC.

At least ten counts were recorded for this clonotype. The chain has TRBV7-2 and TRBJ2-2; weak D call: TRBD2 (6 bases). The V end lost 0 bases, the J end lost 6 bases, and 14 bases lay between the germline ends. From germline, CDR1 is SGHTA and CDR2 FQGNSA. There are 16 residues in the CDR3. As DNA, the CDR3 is TGTGCCAGCAGCTTAGCAGACGGGAGAGTTCCCGGGGAGCTGTTTTTT. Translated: CASSLADGRVPGELFF.

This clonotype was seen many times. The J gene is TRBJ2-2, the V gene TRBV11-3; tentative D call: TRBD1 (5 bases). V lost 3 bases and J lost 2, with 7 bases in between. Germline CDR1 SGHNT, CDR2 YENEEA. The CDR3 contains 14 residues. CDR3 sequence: CASSFQGNTGELFF. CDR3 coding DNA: TGTGCCAGCAGCTTTCAGGGCAACACCGGGGAGCTGTTTTTT.

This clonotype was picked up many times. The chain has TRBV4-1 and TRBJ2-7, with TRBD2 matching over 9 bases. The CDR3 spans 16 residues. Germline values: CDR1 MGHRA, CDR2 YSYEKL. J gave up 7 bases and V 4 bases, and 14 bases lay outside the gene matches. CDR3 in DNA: TGCGCCAGCAGCCCCACAGGTAGCGGGAGAGAAGGGGAGCAGTACTTC. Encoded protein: CASSPTGSGREGEQYF.

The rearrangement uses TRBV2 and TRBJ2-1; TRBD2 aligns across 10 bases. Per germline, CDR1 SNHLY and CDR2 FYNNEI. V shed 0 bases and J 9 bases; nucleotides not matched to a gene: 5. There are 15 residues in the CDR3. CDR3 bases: TGTGCCAGCAGTGAAGCGGCTAGCGGGAGTAGTGAGCAGTTCTTC. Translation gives CASSEAASGSSEQFF. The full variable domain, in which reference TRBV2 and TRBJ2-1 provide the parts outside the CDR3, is EPEVTQTPSHQVTQMGQEVILRCVPISNHLYFYWYRQILGQKVEFLVSFYNNEISEKSEIFDDQFSVERPDGSNFTLKIRSTKLEDSAMYFCASSEAASGSSEQFFGPGTRLTVL.

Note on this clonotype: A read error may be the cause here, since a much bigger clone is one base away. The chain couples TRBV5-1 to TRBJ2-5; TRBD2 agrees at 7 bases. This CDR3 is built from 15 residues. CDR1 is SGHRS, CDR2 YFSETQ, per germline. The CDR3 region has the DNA TGCGCCGGCAGCCCTCAGAGCGGGGCGCAAGAGACCCAGTACTTC. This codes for CAGSPQSGAQETQYF.

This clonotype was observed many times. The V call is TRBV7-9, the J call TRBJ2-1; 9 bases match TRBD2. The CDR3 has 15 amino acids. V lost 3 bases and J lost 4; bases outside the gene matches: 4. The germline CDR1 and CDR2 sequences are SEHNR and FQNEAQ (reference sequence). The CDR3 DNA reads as TGTGCCAGCAGCTTCGGCCTAGCGGGATACAATGAGCAGTTCTTC. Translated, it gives CASSFGLAGYNEQFF.

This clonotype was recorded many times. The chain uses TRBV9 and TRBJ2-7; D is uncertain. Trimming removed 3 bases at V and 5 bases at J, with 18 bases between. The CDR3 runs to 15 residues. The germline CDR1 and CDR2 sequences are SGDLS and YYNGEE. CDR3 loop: CASSGPPSGRNEQYF. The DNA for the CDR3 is TGTGCCAGCAGCGGCCCCCCCTCCGGGCGGAACGAGCAGTACTTC.